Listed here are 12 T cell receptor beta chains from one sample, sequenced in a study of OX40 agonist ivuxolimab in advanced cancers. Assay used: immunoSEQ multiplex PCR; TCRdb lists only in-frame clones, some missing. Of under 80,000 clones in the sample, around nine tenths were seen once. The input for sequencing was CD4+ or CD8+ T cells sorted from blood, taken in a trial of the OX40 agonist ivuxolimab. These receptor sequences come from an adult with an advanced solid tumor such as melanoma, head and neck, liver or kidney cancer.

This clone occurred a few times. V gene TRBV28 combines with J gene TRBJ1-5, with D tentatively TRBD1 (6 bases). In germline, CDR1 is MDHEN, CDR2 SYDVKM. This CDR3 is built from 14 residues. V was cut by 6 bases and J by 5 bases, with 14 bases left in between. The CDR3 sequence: CASREQGRHQPQHF. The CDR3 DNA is TGTGCCAGCAGGGAACAGGGACGGCATCAGCCCCAGCATTTT.

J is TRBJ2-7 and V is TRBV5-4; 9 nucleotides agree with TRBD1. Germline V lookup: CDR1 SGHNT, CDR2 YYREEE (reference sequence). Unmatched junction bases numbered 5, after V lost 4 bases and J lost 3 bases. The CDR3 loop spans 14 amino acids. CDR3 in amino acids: CASSRDRANYEQYF. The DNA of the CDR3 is TGTGCCAGCAGCCGGGACAGGGCCAACTACGAGCAGTACTTC.

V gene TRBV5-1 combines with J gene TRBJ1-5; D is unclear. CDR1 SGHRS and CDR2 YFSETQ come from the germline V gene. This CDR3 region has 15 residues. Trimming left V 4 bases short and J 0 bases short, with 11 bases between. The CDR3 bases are TGCGCCAGCAGCACGGACGGAATTAGCAATCAGCCCCAGCATTTT. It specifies CASSTDGISNQPQHF.

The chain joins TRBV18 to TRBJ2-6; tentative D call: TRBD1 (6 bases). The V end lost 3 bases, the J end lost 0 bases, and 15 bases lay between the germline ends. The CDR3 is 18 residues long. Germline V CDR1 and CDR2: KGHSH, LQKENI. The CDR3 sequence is CASSPSDRISSGANVLTF. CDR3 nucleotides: TGTGCCAGCTCACCGTCCGACAGGATCAGCTCTGGGGCCAACGTCCTGACTTTC.

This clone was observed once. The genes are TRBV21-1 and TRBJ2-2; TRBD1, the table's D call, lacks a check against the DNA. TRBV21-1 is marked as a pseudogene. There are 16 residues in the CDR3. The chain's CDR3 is CASSKELQGALGELFF. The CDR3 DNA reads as TGTGCCAGCAGCAAAGAGCTTCAGGGGGCTCTCGGGGAGCTGTTTTTT.

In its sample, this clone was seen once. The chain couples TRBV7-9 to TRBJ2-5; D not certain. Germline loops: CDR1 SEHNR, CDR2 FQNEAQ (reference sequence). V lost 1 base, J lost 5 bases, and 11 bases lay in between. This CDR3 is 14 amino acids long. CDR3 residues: CASSLDLSAETQYF. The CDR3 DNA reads TGTGCCAGCAGCTTAGATCTCAGCGCGGAGACCCAGTACTTC.

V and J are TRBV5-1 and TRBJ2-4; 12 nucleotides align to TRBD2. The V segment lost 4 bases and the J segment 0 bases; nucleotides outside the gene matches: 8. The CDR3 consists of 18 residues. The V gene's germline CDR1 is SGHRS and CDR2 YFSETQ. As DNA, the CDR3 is TGCGCCAGCAGCGGCAACGGGACTAGCGGGCTAGCCAAAAACATTCAGTACTTC. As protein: CASSGNGTSGLAKNIQYF.

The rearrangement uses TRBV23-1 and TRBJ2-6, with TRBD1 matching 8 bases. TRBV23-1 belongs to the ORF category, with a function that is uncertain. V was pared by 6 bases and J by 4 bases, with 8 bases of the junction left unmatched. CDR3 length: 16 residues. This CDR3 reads CASRRQGTAGANVLTF. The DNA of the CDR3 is TGCGCCAGCAGACGACAGGGGACAGCCGGGGCCAACGTCCTGACTTTC.

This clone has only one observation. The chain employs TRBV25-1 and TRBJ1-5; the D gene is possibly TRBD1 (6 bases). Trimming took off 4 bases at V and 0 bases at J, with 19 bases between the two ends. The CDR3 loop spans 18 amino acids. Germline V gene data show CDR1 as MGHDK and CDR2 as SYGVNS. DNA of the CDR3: TGTGCCAGCAGTGCCGAGGGGAGGGGGGTGAATAGCAATCAGCCCCAGCATTTT. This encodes CASSAEGRGVNSNQPQHF. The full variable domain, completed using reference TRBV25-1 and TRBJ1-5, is EADIYQTPRYLVIGTGKKITLECSQTMGHDKMYWYQQDPGMELHLIHYSYGVNSTEKGDLSSESTVSRIRTEHFPLTLESARPSHTSQYLCASSAEGRGVNSNQPQHFGDGTRLSIL.

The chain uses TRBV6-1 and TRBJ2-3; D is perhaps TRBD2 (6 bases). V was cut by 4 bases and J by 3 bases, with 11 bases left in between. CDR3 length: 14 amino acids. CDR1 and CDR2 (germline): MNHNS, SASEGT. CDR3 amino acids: CASSGGVLTDTQYF. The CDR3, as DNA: TGTGCCAGCAGTGGGGGGGTTCTTACAGATACGCAGTATTTT.

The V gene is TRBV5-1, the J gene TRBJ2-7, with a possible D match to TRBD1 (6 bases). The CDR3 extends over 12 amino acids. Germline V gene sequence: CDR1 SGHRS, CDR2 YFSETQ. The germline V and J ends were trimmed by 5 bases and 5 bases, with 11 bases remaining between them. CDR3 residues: CASRPGQDEQYF. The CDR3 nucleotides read TGCGCCAGCAGACCGGGACAAGACGAGCAGTACTTC.

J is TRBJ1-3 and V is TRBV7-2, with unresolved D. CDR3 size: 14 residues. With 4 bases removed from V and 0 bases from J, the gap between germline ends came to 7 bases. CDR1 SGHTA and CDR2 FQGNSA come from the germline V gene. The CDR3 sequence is CASSSRTSGNTIYF. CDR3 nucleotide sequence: TGTGCCAGCAGCTCACGTACCTCTGGAAACACCATATATTTT.